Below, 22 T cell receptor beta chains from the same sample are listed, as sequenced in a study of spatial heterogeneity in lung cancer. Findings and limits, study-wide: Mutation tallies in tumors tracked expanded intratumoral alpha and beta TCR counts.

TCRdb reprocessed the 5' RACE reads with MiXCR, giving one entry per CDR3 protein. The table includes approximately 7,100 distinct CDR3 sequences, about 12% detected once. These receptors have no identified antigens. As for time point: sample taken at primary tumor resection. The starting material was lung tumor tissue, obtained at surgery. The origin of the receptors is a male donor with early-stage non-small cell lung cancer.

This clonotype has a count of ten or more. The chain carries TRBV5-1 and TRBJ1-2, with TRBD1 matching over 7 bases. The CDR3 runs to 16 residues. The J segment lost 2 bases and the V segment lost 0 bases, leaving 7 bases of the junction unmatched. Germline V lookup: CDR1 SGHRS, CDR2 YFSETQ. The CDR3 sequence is CASSLVGSTGNYGYTF. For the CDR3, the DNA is TGCGCCAGCAGCTTGGTTGGTTCGACAGGGAACTATGGCTACACCTTC.

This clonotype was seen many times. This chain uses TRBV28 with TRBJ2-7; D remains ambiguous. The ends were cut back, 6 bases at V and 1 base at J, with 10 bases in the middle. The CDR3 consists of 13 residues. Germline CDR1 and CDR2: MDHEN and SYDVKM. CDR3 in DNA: TGTGCCAGCAGATGGGAAGGTTCCTACGAGCAGTACTTC. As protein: CASRWEGSYEQYF.

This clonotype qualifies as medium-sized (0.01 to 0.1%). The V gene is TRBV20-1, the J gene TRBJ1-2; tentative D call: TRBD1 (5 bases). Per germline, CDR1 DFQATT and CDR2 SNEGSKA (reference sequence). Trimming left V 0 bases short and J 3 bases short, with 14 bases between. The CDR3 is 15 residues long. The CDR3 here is CSARDQVRADYGYTF. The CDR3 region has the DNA TGCAGTGCTAGAGATCAAGTCAGGGCGGACTATGGCTACACCTTC.

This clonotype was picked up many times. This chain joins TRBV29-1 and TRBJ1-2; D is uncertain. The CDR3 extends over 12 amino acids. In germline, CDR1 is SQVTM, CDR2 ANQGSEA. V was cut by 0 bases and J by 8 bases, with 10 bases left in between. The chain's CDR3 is CSVEDHGPGYTF. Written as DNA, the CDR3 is TGCAGCGTTGAAGATCACGGGCCCGGCTACACCTTC.

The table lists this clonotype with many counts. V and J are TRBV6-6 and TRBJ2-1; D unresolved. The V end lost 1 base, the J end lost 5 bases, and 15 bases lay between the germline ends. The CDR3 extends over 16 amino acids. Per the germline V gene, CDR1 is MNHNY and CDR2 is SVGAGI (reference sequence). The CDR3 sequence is CASSYFSGSPHNEQFF. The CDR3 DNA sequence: TGTGCCAGCAGTTACTTCTCGGGCAGCCCCCACAATGAGCAGTTCTTC.

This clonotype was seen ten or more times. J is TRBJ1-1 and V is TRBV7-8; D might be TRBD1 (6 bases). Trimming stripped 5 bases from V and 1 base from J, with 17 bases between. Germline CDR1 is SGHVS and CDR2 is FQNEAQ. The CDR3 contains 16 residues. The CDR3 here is CASSLVLGQTNTEAFF. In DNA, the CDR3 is TGTGCCAGCAGCCTAGTTCTCGGACAGACGAACACTGAAGCTTTCTTT.

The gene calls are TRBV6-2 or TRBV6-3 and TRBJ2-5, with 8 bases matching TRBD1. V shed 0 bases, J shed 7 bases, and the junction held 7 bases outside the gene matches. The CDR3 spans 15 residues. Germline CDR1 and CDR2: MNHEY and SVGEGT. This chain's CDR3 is CASSYSMDRVVTQYF. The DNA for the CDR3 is TGTGCCAGCAGTTACTCGATGGACAGGGTTGTGACCCAGTACTTC.

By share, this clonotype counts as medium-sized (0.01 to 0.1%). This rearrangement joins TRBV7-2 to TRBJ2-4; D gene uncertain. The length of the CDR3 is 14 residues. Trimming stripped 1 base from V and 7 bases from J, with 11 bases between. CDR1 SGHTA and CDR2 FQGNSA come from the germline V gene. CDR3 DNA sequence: TGTGCCAGCAGCTTAGATAGGGTTTTGAACATTCAGTACTTC. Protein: CASSLDRVLNIQYF.

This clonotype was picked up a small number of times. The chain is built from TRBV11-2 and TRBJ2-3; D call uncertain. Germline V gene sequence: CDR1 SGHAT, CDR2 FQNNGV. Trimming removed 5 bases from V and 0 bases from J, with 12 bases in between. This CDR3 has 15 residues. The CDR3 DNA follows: TGTGCCAGCAGCCGAGCCTCCGGGAGCACAGATACGCAGTATTTT. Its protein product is CASSRASGSTDTQYF.

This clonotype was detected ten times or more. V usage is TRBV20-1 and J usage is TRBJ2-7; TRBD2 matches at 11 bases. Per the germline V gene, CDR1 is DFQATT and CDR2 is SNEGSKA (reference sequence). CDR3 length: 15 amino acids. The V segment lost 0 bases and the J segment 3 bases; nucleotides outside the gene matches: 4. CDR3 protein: CSARDSGRANYEQYF. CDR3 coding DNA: TGCAGTGCTAGAGATAGCGGGAGGGCTAACTACGAGCAGTACTTC.

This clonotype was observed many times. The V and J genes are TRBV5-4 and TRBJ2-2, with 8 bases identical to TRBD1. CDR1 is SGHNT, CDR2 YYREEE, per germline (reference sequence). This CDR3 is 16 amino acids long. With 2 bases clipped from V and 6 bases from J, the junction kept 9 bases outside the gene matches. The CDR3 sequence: CASSLGRGRGPGELFF. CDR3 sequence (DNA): TGTGCCAGCAGCTTAGGCAGGGGGCGAGGGCCCGGGGAGCTGTTTTTT.

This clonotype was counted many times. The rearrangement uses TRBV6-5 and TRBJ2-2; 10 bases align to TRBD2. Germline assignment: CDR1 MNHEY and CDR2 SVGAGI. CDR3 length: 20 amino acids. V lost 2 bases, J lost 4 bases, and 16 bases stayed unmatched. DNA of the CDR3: TGTGCCAGCAGTTACGCCCCAGCGGGAGGGTTAAATGGCGGCACCGGGGAGCTGTTTTTT. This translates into CASSYAPAGGLNGGTGELFF.

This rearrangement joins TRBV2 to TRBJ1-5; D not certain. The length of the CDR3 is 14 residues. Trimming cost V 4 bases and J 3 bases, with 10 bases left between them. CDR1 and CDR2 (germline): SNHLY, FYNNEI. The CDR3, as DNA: TGTGCCAGCAGTGTGAAGGACTACAATCAGCCCCAGCATTTT. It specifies CASSVKDYNQPQHF.

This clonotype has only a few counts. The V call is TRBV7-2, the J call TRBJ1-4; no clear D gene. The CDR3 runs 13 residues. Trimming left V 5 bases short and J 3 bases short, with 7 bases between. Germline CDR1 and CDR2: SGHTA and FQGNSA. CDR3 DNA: TGTGCCAGCAGCCCAAGGGCTAATGAAAAACTGTTTTTT. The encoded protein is CASSPRANEKLFF.

The CDR3 DNA follows: TGTGCCAGCAGTTTAAAGGGGGCAAACACTGAAGCTTTCTTT. Residues: CASSLKGANTEAFF. This chain uses TRBV27 with TRBJ1-1; the match to TRBD1 covers 7 bases. This CDR3 has 14 residues. The trim removed 2 bases at V and 2 bases at J, leaving 2 bases unmatched. Looked up from germline, CDR1 is MNHEY and CDR2 is SMNVEV (reference sequence).

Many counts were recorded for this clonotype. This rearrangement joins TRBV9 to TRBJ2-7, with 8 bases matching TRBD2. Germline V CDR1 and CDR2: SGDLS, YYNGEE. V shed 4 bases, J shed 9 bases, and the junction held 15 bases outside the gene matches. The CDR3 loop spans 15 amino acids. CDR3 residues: CASSPGLGLYEGQYF. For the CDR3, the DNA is TGTGCCAGCAGCCCGGGACTAGGCCTTTACGAGGGGCAGTACTTC. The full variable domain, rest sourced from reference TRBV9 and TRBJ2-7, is DSGVTQTPKHLITATGQRVTLRCSPRSGDLSVYWYQQSLDQGLQFLIQYYNGEERAKGNILERFSAQQFPDLHSELNLSSLELGDSALYFCASSPGLGLYEGQYFGPGTRLTVT.

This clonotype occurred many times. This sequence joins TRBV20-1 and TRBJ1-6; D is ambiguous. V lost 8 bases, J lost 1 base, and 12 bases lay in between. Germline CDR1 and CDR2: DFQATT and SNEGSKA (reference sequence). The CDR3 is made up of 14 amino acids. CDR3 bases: TGCAGTCTCCAGGACGGTTCCTATAATTCACCCCTCCACTTT. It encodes CSLQDGSYNSPLHF.

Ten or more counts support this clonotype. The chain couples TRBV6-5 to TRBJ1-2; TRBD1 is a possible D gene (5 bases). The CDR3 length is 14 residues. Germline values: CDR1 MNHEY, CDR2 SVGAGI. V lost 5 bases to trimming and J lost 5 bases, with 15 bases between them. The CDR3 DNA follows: TGTGCCAGCAGTCCCCACGGGGCGGCGTATGGCTACACCTTC. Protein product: CASSPHGAAYGYTF.

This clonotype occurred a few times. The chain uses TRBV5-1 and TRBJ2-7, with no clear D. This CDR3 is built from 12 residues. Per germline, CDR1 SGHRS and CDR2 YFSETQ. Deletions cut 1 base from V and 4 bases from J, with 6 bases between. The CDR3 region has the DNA TGCGCCAGCAGCTTGATCGGGTACGAGCAGTACTTC. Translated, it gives CASSLIGYEQYF.

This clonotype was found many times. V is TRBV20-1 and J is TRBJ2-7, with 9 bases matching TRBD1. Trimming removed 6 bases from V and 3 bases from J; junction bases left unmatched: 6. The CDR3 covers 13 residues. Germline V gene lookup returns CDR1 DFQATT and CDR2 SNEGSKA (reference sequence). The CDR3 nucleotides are TGCAGTGCGGGACAGGGACTGTTCTACGAGCAGTACTTC. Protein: CSAGQGLFYEQYF.

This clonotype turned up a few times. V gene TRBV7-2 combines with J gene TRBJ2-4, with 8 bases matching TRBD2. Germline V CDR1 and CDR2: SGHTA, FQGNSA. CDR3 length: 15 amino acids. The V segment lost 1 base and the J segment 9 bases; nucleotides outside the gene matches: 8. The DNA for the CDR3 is TGTGCCAGCAGCTTAGGGAAAGTAGCGGGAACCATTCAGTACTTC. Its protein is CASSLGKVAGTIQYF. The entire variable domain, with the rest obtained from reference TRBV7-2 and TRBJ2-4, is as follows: GAGVSQSPSNKVTEKGKDVELRCDPISGHTALYWYRQSLGQGLEFLIYFQGNSAPDKSGLPSDRFSAERTGGSVSTLTIQRTQQEDSAVYLCASSLGKVAGTIQYFGAGTRLSVL.

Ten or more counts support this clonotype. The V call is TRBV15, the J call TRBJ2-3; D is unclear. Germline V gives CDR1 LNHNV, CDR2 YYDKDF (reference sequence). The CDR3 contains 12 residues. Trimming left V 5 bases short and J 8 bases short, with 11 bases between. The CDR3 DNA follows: TGTGCCACCAGCTTCGAAACCGTTACGCAGTATTTT. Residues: CATSFETVTQYF.